These 9 T cell receptor beta chains were sequenced from one sample in a study of sequential checkpoint blockade in melanoma. Some clones are missing from TCRdb's copy, which holds only in-frame ones; the method was immunoSEQ multiplex PCR. Of approximately 37,000 clones in the sample, approximately 30% were seen once. Noted treatment: randomized to nivolumab then ipilimumab (arm A) or the reverse (arm B). This sample comprised tumor tissue (inferred from file names), obtained from a patient given nivolumab and ipilimumab in sequence. The receptors shown here come from a human donor with melanoma.

The CDR3 loop is CASSYVRNEQFF. The CDR3 nucleotides read TGTGCCAGCAGTTACGTCAGGAATGAGCAGTTCTTC. The rearrangement links TRBV6-8 to TRBJ2-1; D gene uncertain. The CDR3 is 12 residues long. The germline gives CDR1 MNHGY, CDR2 SAAAGT. V was shortened by 2 bases and J by 7 bases, with 6 bases between the two germline ends.

The chain uses TRBV18 and TRBJ1-5; D remains unclear. Germline V gives CDR1 KGHSH, CDR2 LQKENI. V was cut by 2 bases and J by 2 bases, with 13 bases left in between. The CDR3 has 16 residues. CDR3 bases: TGTGCCAGCTCACCAGGCAGCGGATCAGGCAATCAGCCCCAGCATTTT. Translated, it gives CASSPGSGSGNQPQHF.

This clone has just a few counts. The rearrangement links TRBV9 to TRBJ1-2; 10 bases map to TRBD1. The CDR3 runs 17 residues. The junction had 12 bases not matched to a gene; V was cut back by 3 bases and J by 4 bases. Germline lookup yields CDR1 SGDLS and CDR2 YYNGEE. CDR3 sequence reads: CASSASFIGQGGYGYTF. DNA of the CDR3: TGTGCCAGCAGCGCGAGTTTTATAGGACAGGGGGGCTATGGCTACACCTTC.

This clone has a handful of counts. The chain employs TRBV18 and TRBJ1-1; the D is unclear. The ends were cut back, 3 bases at V and 0 bases at J, with 11 bases in the middle. Germline V lookup: CDR1 KGHSH, CDR2 LQKENI. This CDR3 is built from 15 residues. The CDR3 DNA reads as TGTGCCAGCTCACCCTTAAGGGCCATGAACACTGAAGCTTTCTTT. It translates to CASSPLRAMNTEAFF. The whole variable domain, filled in from reference TRBV18 and TRBJ1-1, reads NAGVMQNPRHLVRRRGQEARLRCSPMKGHSHVYWYRQLPEEGLKFMVYLQKENIIDESGMPKERFSAEFPKEGPSILRIQQVVRGDSAAYFCASSPLRAMNTEAFFGQGTRLTVV.

In regard to this clone: No DNA is shown, since the ends of the CDR3 on it are uncertain; the CDR3 is the one TCRdb lists. The V and J genes are TRBV19 and TRBJ2-7; the D call of TRBD2 is as the table states it, not checked on the DNA. Termini included, the CDR3 measures 13 amino acids. The V gene's germline CDR1 is LNHDA and CDR2 SQIVND (reference sequence). CDR3 in amino acids: CASTSGGPDEQYF.

This clone was observed a handful of times. The genes are TRBV6-8 and TRBJ1-6, with a tentative D call TRBD1 (5 bases). Germline CDR1 MNHGY, CDR2 SAAAGT. Trimming left V 5 bases short and J 10 bases short, with 18 bases between. CDR3 size: 15 residues. CDR3 sequence: CASSHGQSSFSPLHF. The CDR3 DNA is TGTGCCAGCAGTCACGGACAATCTTCCTTCTCACCCCTCCACTTT.

This clone was counted at least ten times. V gene TRBV11-3 combines with J gene TRBJ1-4; D not certain. This CDR3 contains 15 residues. Germline V gene lookup returns CDR1 SGHNT and CDR2 YENEEA. V was cut by 2 bases and J by 4 bases, with 11 bases left in between. CDR3 nucleotide sequence: TGTGCCAGCAGCTTACGCTCGACACTTAATGAAAAACTGTTTTTT. It yields the protein CASSLRSTLNEKLFF. Full variable domain (rest looked up from reference TRBV11-3 and TRBJ1-4): EAGVVQSPRYKIIEKKQPVAFWCNPISGHNTLYWYLQNLGQGPELLIRYENEEAVDDSQLPKDRFSAERLKGVDSTLKIQPAELGDSAVYLCASSLRSTLNEKLFFGSGTQLSVL.

The rearrangement joins TRBV19 to TRBJ1-1; tentative D call: TRBD1 (6 bases). The V end lost 3 bases, the J end lost 4 bases, and 24 bases lay between the germline ends. The germline V gene has CDR1 LNHDA and CDR2 SQIVND (reference sequence). The CDR3 is 18 amino acids. The CDR3 region has the DNA TGTGCCAGTAGTATCTTAAGGGGGGGCGATTACGATGGCACTGAAGCTTTCTTT. It translates to CASSILRGGDYDGTEAFF.

The rearrangement uses TRBV6-8 and TRBJ1-6; D is possibly TRBD1 (6 bases). The CDR3 totals 13 residues. Trimming removed 5 bases at V and 10 bases at J, with 12 bases between. The germline V gene has CDR1 MNHGY and CDR2 SAAAGT. For the CDR3, the DNA is TGTGCCAGCAGTGTAGGGGGTATCTCACCCCTCCACTTT. Amino acids: CASSVGGISPLHF.